Listed below are T cell receptor beta chains from one sample, sequenced in a study of T-cell memory formation after mild COVID-19. In TCRdb, the 5' RACE reads were re-called with MiXCR into one record per CDR3 protein. The top ten clones hold 13% to 15% of a sample with 150,000 to 200,000 distinct CDR3 sequences, around 13% of them seen once. Sequenced material: PBMCs or a T cell subset sorted from them (not recorded which). These receptors were collected from an adult woman who had mild COVID-19 (a few samples of this study predate the infection). Cell type and time point are not known. The CDR3 runs from the conserved cysteine through the conserved F or W. The D gene is left open where the match is weak. Clone size is not always given. Where it is, it says once, few, many or a class for expanded clones.

J,V,size,D,DNA,CDR3
TRBJ2-4,TRBV4-2,NA,TRBD1,TGTGCCAGCAGCCATCAGAAGGAACAGGGGGAGAGCTGGCTAGCCAAAAACATTCAGTACTTC,CASSHQKEQGESWLAKNIQYF
TRBJ2-2,TRBV10-3,NA,TRBD2,TGTGCCATCAGTGAGTCGAAGCTAGCGGGGAACACCGGGGAGCTGTTTTTT,CAISESKLAGNTGELFF
TRBJ1-6,TRBV6-5,many,NA,TGTGCCAGCAGGACCCGGGACAACTACTCACCCCTCCACTTT,CASRTRDNYSPLHF
TRBJ1-3,TRBV12-3/TRBV12-4,few,NA,TGTGCCAGCAGTTTAGGGACAGTCTCTGGAAACACCATATATTTT,CASSLGTVSGNTIYF
TRBJ2-1,TRBV9,many,NA,TGTGCCAGCAGCGTGGGTCACTACAATGAGCAGTTCTTC,CASSVGHYNEQFF
TRBJ2-5,TRBV21-1,few,NA,TGTGCCAGCAGCAAAGAGAAGGGGGCGGGAGAGACCCAGTACTTC,CASSKEKGAGETQYF
TRBJ2-6,TRBV4-3,few,NA,TGCGCCAGCAGCCAAGAAAGAGTCGCCGTCCTGACTTTC,CASSQERVAVLTF
TRBJ1-3,TRBV3-1,NA,NA,TGTGCCAGCAGCCAAGACAGGGTCCGGAACACCATATATTTT,CASSQDRVRNTIYF
TRBJ2-7,TRBV5-4,few,TRBD2,TGTGCCAGCAGCTCGACTAGCGGGCCCTTTACCTACGAGCAGTACTTC,CASSSTSGPFTYEQYF
TRBJ1-2,TRBV12-3/TRBV12-4,NA,TRBD1,TGTGCCAGCAGGATACAGGGGGGGCCCTATGGCTACACCTTC,CASRIQGGPYGYTF
TRBJ1-2,TRBV5-1,NA,NA,TGCGCCAGCAGCTTGGGGCAGGAAACAGTCTATGGCTACACCTTC,CASSLGQETVYGYTF
TRBJ2-1,TRBV6-5,NA,TRBD1,TGTGCCAGCAGCCGGGACAGGGGGCTCAATGAGCAGTTCTTC,CASSRDRGLNEQFF
TRBJ2-5,TRBV18,few,NA,TGTGCCAGCTCACCATTTACAGGAGGAGGAGAGACCCAGTACTTC,CASSPFTGGGETQYF
TRBJ2-7,TRBV12-3/TRBV12-4,NA,NA,TGTGCCAGCAGTCTCCGGGACGGCTACGAGCAGTACTTC,CASSLRDGYEQYF
TRBJ2-1,TRBV14,few,TRBD2,TGTGCCAGCAGCCAGCGGAGGACTAGTAGTGGTGGGAATGAGCAGTTCTTC,CASSQRRTSSGGNEQFF
TRBJ1-2,TRBV12-3/TRBV12-4,NA,NA,TGTGCCAGCAGCCCCGGGGGCGCCGTCTATGGCTACACCTTC,CASSPGGAVYGYTF
TRBJ2-7,TRBV5-1,few,TRBD2,TGCGCCAGCAGCTTGGCCGGGGAGGGCGAGCAGTACTTC,CASSLAGEGEQYF
TRBJ2-2,TRBV4-3,NA,NA,TGCGCCAGCAGCCAAGTTCTAGTGGTAGGGGTGAACACCGGGGAGCTGTTTTTT,CASSQVLVVGVNTGELFF
TRBJ2-7,TRBV7-9,few,NA,TGTGCCAGCAGCTGGCAGGGGGGGTCCTACGAGCAGTACTTC,CASSWQGGSYEQYF
TRBJ2-6,TRBV7-3,NA,TRBD1,TGTGCCAGCAGCTCCGGGACAGGGGAAACTGGGGCCATCGTCCTGACTTTC,CASSSGTGETGAIVLTF
TRBJ2-7,TRBV18,NA,NA,TGTGCCAGCTCACCCGGAGGGGGGGTCTACGAGCAGTACTTC,CASSPGGGVYEQYF
TRBJ2-4,TRBV6-5,NA,NA,TGTGCCAGCGGACTAGGGGGACTAGCCAAAAACATTCAGTACTTC,CASGLGGLAKNIQYF
TRBJ2-5,TRBV24-1,NA,NA,TGTGCCACCAGTGATTTTGGGACGGGTTCGGTAGAGACCCAGTACTTC,CATSDFGTGSVETQYF
TRBJ2-5,TRBV29-1,NA,NA,TGCAGCGTTGTGACCGGTCGGCAAGAGACCCAGTACTTC,CSVVTGRQETQYF
TRBJ1-3,TRBV7-9,NA,NA,TGTGCCAGCAGCTTCGACAGGAGCTCTGGAAACACCATATATTTT,CASSFDRSSGNTIYF
TRBJ2-1,TRBV5-1,many,NA,TGCGCCAGCAGCTTGGGACCGCAGGGAAATGAGCAGTTCTTC,CASSLGPQGNEQFF
TRBJ2-1,TRBV7-9,NA,TRBD1,TGTGCCAGCAGCTTACCCCGTTGGACAGGGCTCGTGGATGAGCAGTTCTTC,CASSLPRWTGLVDEQFF
TRBJ1-3,TRBV7-8,NA,NA,TGTGCCAGCAGCTCAGACTCTGGAAACACCATATATTTT,CASSSDSGNTIYF
TRBJ1-1,TRBV5-1,once,TRBD1,TGCGCCAGCAGCTTCGGGACAGGTGAAGCTTTCTTT,CASSFGTGEAFF
TRBJ1-5,TRBV3-1,NA,NA,TGTGCCAGCAGCCAGGTATTGAATCGGCCCCAGCATTTT,CASSQVLNRPQHF
TRBJ1-2,TRBV20-1,NA,TRBD1,TGCAGTGCCATCCGGGACAGGGCTGCTGGCTACACCTTC,CSAIRDRAAGYTF
TRBJ2-7,TRBV12-3/TRBV12-4,many,TRBD1,TGTGCCAGCAGTCCAAAGGGACAGGGTCCCCACGAGCAGTACTTC,CASSPKGQGPHEQYF
TRBJ2-6,TRBV6-1,few,NA,TGTGCCAGCAGTGAAGCATCCAGGGCCAACGTCCTGACTTTC,CASSEASRANVLTF
TRBJ2-1,TRBV9,few,TRBD2,TGTGCCAGCAGCGTAGCTATACTAGCGGGGGTCGACAATGAGCAGTTCTTC,CASSVAILAGVDNEQFF
TRBJ2-5,TRBV27,NA,TRBD2,TGTGCCAGCAGGCAGATTGGGACTAGCGGCAACGACGGAGAGACCCAGTACTTC,CASRQIGTSGNDGETQYF
TRBJ2-3,TRBV7-2,few,NA,TGTGCCAGCAGCTTAGTTAGCTTAGATACGCAGTATTTT,CASSLVSLDTQYF
TRBJ2-1,TRBV5-5,NA,NA,TGTGCCAGCAGCTCCCTGACCGCAGGGGGGAGAAATGAGCAGTTCTTC,CASSSLTAGGRNEQFF
TRBJ1-1,TRBV4-2,NA,NA,TGTGCCAGCAGCCAAGGCGGCACAGCATTGGGGAATACGGCTTTCTTT,CASSQGGTALGNTAFF
TRBJ2-7,TRBV19,NA,NA,TGTGCCAGTAGTACCCGTGGAGCGGGTGGCTCCTACGAGCAGTACTTC,CASSTRGAGGSYEQYF
TRBJ1-1,TRBV7-9,NA,NA,TGTGCCAGCAGCTTATACTTGACAGGTGTCGGCTTATTACCCTCCAAGAACACTGAAGCTTTCTTT,CASSLYLTGVGLLPSKNTEAFF
TRBJ2-3,TRBV2,few,NA,TGTGCCAGTCCTGCCGGGGGCCAGCACACAGATACGCAGTATTTT,CASPAGGQHTDTQYF
TRBJ1-2,TRBV29-1,NA,NA,TGCAGCGTTGGGCAGGGAGGACATGGCTACACCTTC,CSVGQGGHGYTF
TRBJ2-1,TRBV5-1,NA,TRBD2,TGCGCCAGCACCTACGCCGGGACTAGCAACAATGAGCAGTTCTTC,CASTYAGTSNNEQFF
TRBJ2-7,TRBV10-3,few,NA,TGTGCCATCAGAGCCGGGCCCCGGGACCACGAGCAGTACTTC,CAIRAGPRDHEQYF
TRBJ2-7,TRBV27,many,NA,TGTGCCAGCAGTTCAGGTTACGAGCAGTACTTC,CASSSGYEQYF
TRBJ2-7,TRBV11-2,NA,TRBD1,TGTGCCAGCAGCTCAGGGGGACACCTCATAAACGAGCAGTACTTC,CASSSGGHLINEQYF
TRBJ1-1,TRBV5-1,few,NA,TGCGCCAGCAGCTTGGGAAGTGGGGCTGGCACTGAAGCTTTCTTT,CASSLGSGAGTEAFF
TRBJ2-3,TRBV7-2,few,NA,TGTGCCAGCAGCCAATCGATTTCGGGTCGAGATACGCAGTATTTT,CASSQSISGRDTQYF
TRBJ2-1,TRBV5-1,few,NA,TGCGCCAGCGGTGGGGGGATTCCCTACAATGAGCAGTTCTTC,CASGGGIPYNEQFF
TRBJ1-2,TRBV12-3/TRBV12-4,once,NA,TGTGCCAGCAGTTCTGGGACAATGGGCCATGGCTACACCTTC,CASSSGTMGHGYTF
TRBJ1-1,TRBV5-1,many,TRBD1,TGCGCCAGCAGCTTGGCAGGGGGCGGGACCACTGAAGCTTTCTTT,CASSLAGGGTTEAFF
TRBJ1-1,TRBV5-1,NA,TRBD1,TGCGCCAGCAGCTCCCGACAGGGAGGTATCGGCACTGAAGCTTTCTTT,CASSSRQGGIGTEAFF
TRBJ2-3,TRBV5-1,few,NA,TGCGCCAGCAGTCGCCGAAGTGGGGATACGCAGTATTTT,CASSRRSGDTQYF